Listed below are T cell receptor beta chains from one sample, sequenced in a study of T-cell reconstitution after alpha-beta-depleted transplantation in children. TCRdb independently ran MiXCR on the PCR reads; one entry per CDR3 protein. The sample lists 200,000 to 300,000 distinct CDR3 sequences; roughly 25% were seen once. The material sequenced was PBMCs, taken before TCRalphabeta/CD19-depleted stem cell transplant. The receptors were gathered from a girl aged 2-10 years with Fanconi anemia, due to receive a stem cell transplant. The CDR3 runs from the conserved cysteine through the conserved F or W. A D gene is named only where the DNA matches it firmly. Clone size is stated in some rows and not others, as once, few, many or a class when expanded.

many,TRBJ1-2,TRBD1,TRBV12-3/TRBV12-4,TGTGCCAGCAGTTTAGGACAGGGCTACTATGGCTACACCTTC,CASSLGQGYYGYTF
few,TRBJ1-3,-,TRBV12-3/TRBV12-4,TGTGCCAGCAGTTTATCTCGGGGAAACACCATATATTTT,CASSLSRGNTIYF
few,TRBJ2-7,-,TRBV9,TGTGCCAGCAGCGTAGGAGGCTGGTTCGGGAACGAGCAGTACTTC,CASSVGGWFGNEQYF
many,TRBJ2-1,TRBD1,TRBV29-1,TGCAGCGTCAAGGATAAATTGCCGGGACAGGGCTTCAGGACGGTTCTCAATGAGCAGTTCTTC,CSVKDKLPGQGFRTVLNEQFF
-,TRBJ2-2,-,TRBV2,TGTGCCAGCAGTCCGACAACCCCCGGGAGCACCGGGGAGCTGTTTTTT,CASSPTTPGSTGELFF
few,TRBJ2-5,TRBD1,TRBV5-1,TGCGCCAGCAGCCCTACCGGGACAGGGATGCAAGAGACCCAGTACTTC,CASSPTGTGMQETQYF
many,TRBJ2-5,TRBD2,TRBV20-1,TGCAGTGCCCCCGATAGCGGGATGACCCAGTACTTC,CSAPDSGMTQYF
-,TRBJ2-1,TRBD1,TRBV11-2,TGTGCCAGCCGTCCAATTAACCGGGACAGGAGCTTATGGGATGAGCAGTTCTTC,CASRPINRDRSLWDEQFF
-,TRBJ1-4,-,TRBV7-2,TGTGCCAGCAGCTTAGCTGCAACTAATGAAAAACTGTTTTTT,CASSLAATNEKLFF
many,TRBJ2-7,TRBD2,TRBV20-1,TGCAGTGCGGTCCTAGCGGGGTTCTACTACGAGCAGTACTTC,CSAVLAGFYYEQYF
many,TRBJ2-7,TRBD1,TRBV20-1,TGCAGTACGAGACGCCCCTGGACAGGGGCCTACGAGCAGTACTTC,CSTRRPWTGAYEQYF
few,TRBJ2-1,TRBD2,TRBV7-6,TGTGCCAGCAGCCACATCGGGACTAGCGGGTATAGGAATGAGCAGTTCTTC,CASSHIGTSGYRNEQFF
few,TRBJ2-7,TRBD1,TRBV7-2,TGTGCCAGCAGCTGGACAGGGGCCGAGCAGTACTTC,CASSWTGAEQYF
few,TRBJ2-3,TRBD1,TRBV20-1,TGCAGTGCTATAGGACAGGGCACAGATACGCAGTATTTT,CSAIGQGTDTQYF
-,TRBJ2-5,-,TRBV28,TGTGCCAGCAGTTTATTTCGCAGGGAGACCCAGTACTTC,CASSLFRRETQYF
-,TRBJ2-5,-,TRBV2,TGTGCCAGCAGTGAAGCCTCCGCAGGCTACGAGACCCAGTACTTC,CASSEASAGYETQYF
many,TRBJ2-7,-,TRBV29-1,TGCAGCGTTGAAGGGACTACCTCCTACGAGCAGTACTTC,CSVEGTTSYEQYF
few,TRBJ2-7,-,TRBV20-1,TGCAGTGCTAGTCGGGGGGCGTACGAGCAGTACTTC,CSASRGAYEQYF
few,TRBJ2-1,-,TRBV5-5,TGTGCCAGCAGACCACAGGGGAGGAATGAGCAGTTCTTC,CASRPQGRNEQFF
many,TRBJ1-2,-,TRBV7-2,TGTGCCAGCAGCGTTCAGGGGTATGGCTACACCTTC,CASSVQGYGYTF
-,TRBJ2-4,TRBD2,TRBV5-4,TGTGCCAGCAGCTTCCTAGCGGGAGCCAAAAACATTCAGTACTTC,CASSFLAGAKNIQYF
few,TRBJ2-1,-,TRBV20-1,TGCAGTGCTAGTCCCCCCACTAGATCCGGTGAGCAGTTCTTC,CSASPPTRSGEQFF
-,TRBJ2-7,-,TRBV20-1,TGCAGTGCTAGAGATTGGGCGGGCTCCTACGAGCAGTACTTC,CSARDWAGSYEQYF
-,TRBJ2-3,TRBD2,TRBV7-2,TGTGCCAGCAGCTTAGTGGGTAGCGGGGGGCCAGATACGCAGTATTTT,CASSLVGSGGPDTQYF
few,TRBJ2-1,-,TRBV5-1,TGCGCCAGCAGCTTCGGAGGGACCACCTACAATGAGCAGTTCTTC,CASSFGGTTYNEQFF
-,TRBJ2-7,TRBD2,TRBV5-1,TGCGCCAGCAGCTTGGTCCTACTAGCGGGATCATCAGGTTACGAGCAGTACTTC,CASSLVLLAGSSGYEQYF